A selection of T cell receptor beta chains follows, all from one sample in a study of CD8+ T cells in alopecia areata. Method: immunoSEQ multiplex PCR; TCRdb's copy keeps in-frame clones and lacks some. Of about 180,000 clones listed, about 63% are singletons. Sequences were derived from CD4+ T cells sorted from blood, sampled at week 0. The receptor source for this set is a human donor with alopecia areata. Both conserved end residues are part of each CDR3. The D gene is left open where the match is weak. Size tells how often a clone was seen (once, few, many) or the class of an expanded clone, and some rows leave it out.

CDR3 DNA: TGCAGCGCTTCCACAGGGAGAGAAGAGACCCAGTACTTC
CDR3 protein: CSASTGREETQYF
D gene: .
J gene: TRBJ2-5
V gene: TRBV29-1
clone size: .

CDR3 DNA: TGTGCCAGCCCGTTGGTGGGGGACTATGGCTACACCTTC
CDR3 protein: CASPLVGDYGYTF
D gene: .
J gene: TRBJ1-2
V gene: TRBV2
clone size: .

CDR3 DNA: TGCAGCGTTGATCTCCGAGGAGGTGAAAAACTGTTTTTT
CDR3 protein: CSVDLRGGEKLFF
D gene: .
J gene: TRBJ1-4
V gene: TRBV29-1
clone size: .

CDR3 DNA: TGTGCCAGCAGCCCACAGTGGGTCGGGAGGGAAGTTTACGAGCAGTACTTC
CDR3 protein: CASSPQWVGREVYEQYF
D gene: TRBD2
J gene: TRBJ2-7
V gene: TRBV4-2
clone size: .

CDR3 DNA: TGTGCCATCTCCGCTATCGACAACAATGAGCAGTTCTTC
CDR3 protein: CAISAIDNNEQFF
D gene: .
J gene: TRBJ2-1
V gene: TRBV10-3
clone size: .

CDR3 DNA: TGTGCCAGCAGCTCGCCCAGGGGGCTGGAGACCCAGTACTTC
CDR3 protein: CASSSPRGLETQYF
D gene: TRBD1
J gene: TRBJ2-5
V gene: TRBV7-2
clone size: .

CDR3 DNA: TGTGCCAGCAGCTTAAGGCGGGGGGAGTCAGATACGCAGTATTTT
CDR3 protein: CASSLRRGESDTQYF
D gene: TRBD2
J gene: TRBJ2-3
V gene: TRBV7-8
clone size: .

CDR3 DNA: TGTGCCAGCAGCCCCGGGGTGATAGGGAGTAATTCACCCCTCCACTTT
CDR3 protein: CASSPGVIGSNSPLHF
D gene: .
J gene: TRBJ1-6
V gene: TRBV11-2
clone size: .

CDR3 DNA: TGCAGCGTTGTGGAGGGGTACCAAGAGACCCAGTACTTC
CDR3 protein: CSVVEGYQETQYF
D gene: .
J gene: TRBJ2-5
V gene: TRBV29-1
clone size: .

CDR3 DNA: TGTGCCACCAGCAGAGGCAGCGGGGGGTCCCACGAGCAGTACTTC
CDR3 protein: CATSRGSGGSHEQYF
D gene: TRBD2
J gene: TRBJ2-7
V gene: TRBV15
clone size: few

CDR3 DNA: TGTGCCAGCAGCTTAGGGCTAGCGGGGGTTGAGCAGTTCTTC
CDR3 protein: CASSLGLAGVEQFF
D gene: TRBD2
J gene: TRBJ2-1
V gene: TRBV7-2
clone size: few

CDR3 DNA: TGCGCCAGCAGCTTGGCTGGCAGGCGGGAAGAGACCCAGTACTTC
CDR3 protein: CASSLAGRREETQYF
D gene: .
J gene: TRBJ2-5
V gene: TRBV5-1
clone size: .

CDR3 DNA: TGCGCCAGCAGCCAAGATCGGACAGTCAACTATGGCTACACCTTC
CDR3 protein: CASSQDRTVNYGYTF
D gene: .
J gene: TRBJ1-2
V gene: TRBV4-3
clone size: .

CDR3 DNA: TGCAGCGTTGGAGGACTAGCGGGGAATGAGCAGTTCTTC
CDR3 protein: CSVGGLAGNEQFF
D gene: TRBD2
J gene: TRBJ2-1
V gene: TRBV29-1
clone size: .

CDR3 DNA: TGTGCCACCAGCAGACCCGGGACAGGGAAAGCTTTCTTT
CDR3 protein: CATSRPGTGKAFF
D gene: TRBD1
J gene: TRBJ1-1
V gene: TRBV15
clone size: .

CDR3 DNA: TGTGCCACCAGCCCGGACGTTGGGACCGGGGAGCTGTTTTTT
CDR3 protein: CATSPDVGTGELFF
D gene: .
J gene: TRBJ2-2
V gene: TRBV15
clone size: .

CDR3 DNA: TGTGCCAGCAGTCCCGGGGCTAGAAATAGTGAGCAGTTCTTC
CDR3 protein: CASSPGARNSEQFF
D gene: .
J gene: TRBJ2-1
V gene: TRBV6-6
clone size: once

CDR3 DNA: TGCAGCGGCCGACTAGCCGCTGACGGGGAGCTGTTTTTT
CDR3 protein: CSGRLAADGELFF
D gene: TRBD2
J gene: TRBJ2-2
V gene: TRBV29-1
clone size: .

CDR3 DNA: TGCAGCGTTGAACAGTCTGGGGCCAACGTCCTGACTTTC
CDR3 protein: CSVEQSGANVLTF
D gene: .
J gene: TRBJ2-6
V gene: TRBV29-1
clone size: .

CDR3 DNA: TGTGCCAGCTCATCCCGGGACAGGGCTTCCCCGTATGGCTACACCTTC
CDR3 protein: CASSSRDRASPYGYTF
D gene: TRBD1
J gene: TRBJ1-2
V gene: TRBV18
clone size: .

CDR3 DNA: TGTGCCTGGGGAGGGGCAGGCACAGATACGCAGTATTTT
CDR3 protein: CAWGGAGTDTQYF
D gene: .
J gene: TRBJ2-3
V gene: TRBV30
clone size: once

CDR3 DNA: TGTGCCAGCAGTGAAGTACTTTGGACGGACTCCTACGAGCAGTACTTC
CDR3 protein: CASSEVLWTDSYEQYF
D gene: .
J gene: TRBJ2-7
V gene: TRBV2
clone size: few